This T cell receptor (beta chain) stems from a study of shared clonotypes between healthy human individuals. The V end was cut by 0 bases, the J end by 1 base, with 12 bases between. The CDR3 is made up of 16 amino acids. The germline V gene encodes CDR1 MNHEY and CDR2 SMNVEV (reference sequence). The method was immunoSEQ multiplex PCR; TCRdb's version includes in-frame clones alone and lacks a portion of them. Here the sample spans about 2.3 million clones, approximately 95% being singletons. Overall study findings and caveats: Rarefaction analysis demonstrated incomplete sorted-subset sequencing notwithstanding large depth. Compared with clonotypes that all four donors shared, non-shared clonotypes had lower generation probabilities.

A split of CD4+ cells into CD45RA+ naive and CD45RA-negative memory subsets was performed. About this clone itself: Its antigen is not identified.

The clonotype was recovered from a man between 18 and 29 years old in good health. Some clones in this sample may be carry-over from other donors' samples. The sequenced sample consisted of naive CD4+ T cells from PBMCs. Subset specified: CD45RA+ positively selected. This chain connects TRBV27 to TRBJ1-1; D uncertain. DNA for the CDR3: TGTGCCAGCAGTTTATCGATGAGTCCCAAGAACACTGAAGCTTTCTTT. Its protein is CASSLSMSPKNTEAFF.